The rows below give T cell receptor beta chains drawn from one sample of a study of Tregs in tolerant kidney transplant recipients. Using immunoSEQ multiplex PCR, the repertoire was profiled, and TCRdb retains in-frame clones only, with some absent. The table lists around 98,000 clones, 80% to 95% of them singletons. The sequencing used CD4+ T cells from blood, collected before the transplant. The source is a human donor who received a combined kidney and bone marrow transplant. Each CDR3 is given with its conserved first and last residue. A D gene is named only where the DNA matches it firmly. Rows may omit the clone size; those that give it use once, few, many or a size class.

TGTGCCAGCAGCTTAGATTGGGAGGACAGGCGCTCTGGAAACACCATATATTTT	CASSLDWEDRRSGNTIYF	TRBD1	TRBV11-3	TRBJ1-3	NA
TGTGCCAGCAGCTTAGACCAGGGTTCGTACAATGAGCAGTTCTTC	CASSLDQGSYNEQFF	NA	TRBV7-2	TRBJ2-1	NA
TGTGCCAGCAGCGTAGGGGGGCGGGTGGCCAACGTCCTGACTTTC	CASSVGGRVANVLTF	NA	TRBV9	TRBJ2-6	NA
TGTGCCAGCAGCTTGGGACAGGGAAATTCACCCCTCCACTTT	CASSLGQGNSPLHF	TRBD1	TRBV5-6	TRBJ1-6	NA
TGCGCCAGCAGCCTAACAGGGACAGGGAGTGGAGAGACCCAGTACTTC	CASSLTGTGSGETQYF	TRBD1	TRBV5-1	TRBJ2-5	NA
TGCAGCACTGGGGGGGTGGGGGTAAAGAACACCGGGGAGCTGTTTTTT	CSTGGVGVKNTGELFF	TRBD2	TRBV29-1	TRBJ2-2	NA
TGTGCCAGCAGTGAAGCGGTACCGACAGGGGGAAAGACTGAAGCTTTCTTT	CASSEAVPTGGKTEAFF	TRBD1	TRBV2	TRBJ1-1	NA
TGTGCCAGCAGTATTCCAGGGGGCTCCTTTCACGAGCAGTACTTC	CASSIPGGSFHEQYF	TRBD1	TRBV5-4	TRBJ2-7	NA
TGTGCCAGTAGAAGACTAGCGGACGGAGAGACCCAGTACTTC	CASRRLADGETQYF	TRBD2	TRBV19	TRBJ2-5	NA
TGTGCCAGCAGCTACCGACAGGGCCCCACCACAGATACGCAGTATTTT	CASSYRQGPTTDTQYF	TRBD1	TRBV9	TRBJ2-3	NA
TGTGCCAGTAGTACAACAGGGGGGCCTTCCCACGAGCAGTACTTC	CASSTTGGPSHEQYF	TRBD1	TRBV19	TRBJ2-7	NA
TGTGCCAGCAGAAGGAGCGCGGGGGATACGCAGTATTTT	CASRRSAGDTQYF	NA	TRBV13	TRBJ2-3	NA
TGTGCTAGTGGTTTGGTACTAGGCACCTTTTCCCGGACCGACGAGCAGTACTTC	CASGLVLGTFSRTDEQYF	NA	TRBV12-5	TRBJ2-7	NA
TGCGCCAGCAGCTTGGGACAGGCCCGCGGGGGAAACACCATATATTTT	CASSLGQARGGNTIYF	NA	TRBV5-1	TRBJ1-3	NA
TGCGCCAGCAGCCCAGATAGGGGGCGACACCAAAATTCGAACACCGGGGAGCTGTTTTTT	CASSPDRGRHQNSNTGELFF	TRBD1	TRBV5-1	TRBJ2-2	NA
TGTGCCAGCAGCGCCGGGACAGGGCAGTACGAGCAGTACTTC	CASSAGTGQYEQYF	TRBD1	TRBV7-2	TRBJ2-7	few
TGTGCCAGCAGCAAAAAACGGGGACAGGGGGCGCAAATCAACACCGGGGAGCTGTTTTTT	CASSKKRGQGAQINTGELFF	NA	TRBV21-1	TRBJ2-2	NA
TGTGCCAGCAGCCAGGGGACACTCTTGAGCTCCTACGAGCAGTACTTC	CASSQGTLLSSYEQYF	NA	TRBV11-3	TRBJ2-7	NA
TGTGCCAGCAGTTCCCCCGACAGGCGAGCCTCCTCCCTCCACTTT	CASSSPDRRASSLHF	NA	TRBV28	TRBJ1-6	NA
TGTGCCAGCAGTTTAGGGGACAAACGGTACACCATATATTTT	CASSLGDKRYTIYF	NA	TRBV28	TRBJ1-3	NA
TGTGCCAGCAGCGCTGGATGGGGGACTAGCGGGAGCTCCTACAATGAGCAGTTCTTC	CASSAGWGTSGSSYNEQFF	TRBD2	TRBV9	TRBJ2-1	NA
TGTGCCCATCAGGCGGGGGACTCTTCTGAGCAGTTCTTC	CAHQAGDSSEQFF	TRBD2	TRBV10-3	TRBJ2-1	NA
TGTGCCAGCAGGGCCTGGCGGGGGGGCCAAGAGACCCAGTACTTC	CASRAWRGGQETQYF	TRBD2	TRBV2	TRBJ2-5	NA
TGTGCCAGCCACCGCTTTAGCTCCTATAATTCCCCCCTCCACTTT	CASHRFSSYNSPLHF	NA	TRBV6-4	TRBJ1-6	NA
TGTGCCAGCAGCCGCTCGGGACTTCCCACAGATACGCAGTATTTT	CASSRSGLPTDTQYF	NA	TRBV7-3	TRBJ2-3	NA
TGTGCCAGCAGCCCGGATTGGCGGGGCCAAGAGACCCAGTACTTC	CASSPDWRGQETQYF	NA	TRBV5-6	TRBJ2-5	NA
TGTGCCAGCAGGGCGGGGACAGTTTACAATGAGCAGTTCTTC	CASRAGTVYNEQFF	NA	TRBV6-1	TRBJ2-1	NA
TGCGCCAGCAGCCACGGACAGTTCTCTAATTCACCCCTCCACTTT	CASSHGQFSNSPLHF	NA	TRBV4-1	TRBJ1-6	NA
TGTGCCACCAGCGACCAGGGGGCGCGGGGAGAGACCCAGTACTTC	CATSDQGARGETQYF	TRBD1	TRBV15	TRBJ2-5	NA
TGTGCCAGCAGTTACTCAGACGGGCAGCCCCAGCATTTT	CASSYSDGQPQHF	NA	TRBV6-5	TRBJ1-5	NA
TGTGCCAGCAGTTTATCCCCCTACGGGGACACTGAAGCTTTCTTT	CASSLSPYGDTEAFF	NA	TRBV27	TRBJ1-1	NA
TGTGCCAGCAGCTTCGGAGAAGAGACCCAGTACTTC	CASSFGEETQYF	NA	TRBV7-9	TRBJ2-5	NA
TGTGCCAGCAGTTATATCCCAGGGAGGAATGAGCAGTTCTTC	CASSYIPGRNEQFF	NA	TRBV6-6	TRBJ2-1	NA
TGTGCCAGCAGCCAAGGTTCGTTGAACACTGAAGCTTTCTTT	CASSQGSLNTEAFF	NA	TRBV4-2	TRBJ1-1	NA
TGTGCCAGCAGCCCACTGAACAGGGCCAGCGGTGGAAACACCATATATTTT	CASSPLNRASGGNTIYF	NA	TRBV14	TRBJ1-3	NA
TGTGCCACCAGCCCCCCCGCAAGAGGGCCAATATCCTACGAGCAGTACTTC	CATSPPARGPISYEQYF	NA	TRBV15	TRBJ2-7	NA
TGTGCCAGCAGCTTACTTACCGGGACAAAGGGGACAGATACGCAGTATTTT	CASSLLTGTKGTDTQYF	NA	TRBV11-2	TRBJ2-3	NA
TGTGCCAGCTCACCATCCCTAGCGGGGGGAAAAGAGACCCAGTACTTC	CASSPSLAGGKETQYF	TRBD2	TRBV18	TRBJ2-5	NA
TGTGCCAGTGAGGCGGGGGGCTTTGGCTACACCTTC	CASEAGGFGYTF	NA	TRBV5-8	TRBJ1-2	NA
TGTGCCAGTTCCTTCACAGGGGCTGGAAACACCATATATTTT	CASSFTGAGNTIYF	TRBD1	TRBV19	TRBJ1-3	NA
TGTGCCAGCAGTTTATTTCCCCTAGCGGGGGGTAGGAATTACGAGCAGTACTTC	CASSLFPLAGGRNYEQYF	TRBD2	TRBV27	TRBJ2-7	NA
TGTGCCAGCCTTACTAGCGGGTACAATGAGCAGTTCTTC	CASLTSGYNEQFF	TRBD2	TRBV2	TRBJ2-1	NA
TGTGCCTGGAGTGTAGGACAGGGGGGAGGCTACACCTTC	CAWSVGQGGGYTF	TRBD1	TRBV30	TRBJ1-2	NA
TGCGCCAGCAGCTTGGCCGGGATGGAGGGCTATAATTCACCCCTCCACTTT	CASSLAGMEGYNSPLHF	NA	TRBV5-1	TRBJ1-6	NA
TGTGCCTGGAGTGTACAGCAGGATGAGCAGTTCTTC	CAWSVQQDEQFF	NA	TRBV30	TRBJ2-1	NA
TGTGCCAGCAGCTTAAGGGGGGGAGTCAGTGAGCAGTTCTTC	CASSLRGGVSEQFF	TRBD2	TRBV7-3	TRBJ2-1	NA
TGTGCCAGTAGTAGTCAAGCGGGAGTCAATTACGAGCAGTACTTC	CASSSQAGVNYEQYF	TRBD2	TRBV19	TRBJ2-7	NA
TGTGCCAGCAGTGAATATTCATCCTCCTACGAGCAGTACTTC	CASSEYSSSYEQYF	NA	TRBV25-1	TRBJ2-7	NA
TGTGCCGGGGGGAGGGGGGACAAGCAGTTCTTC	CAGGRGDKQFF	NA	TRBV2	TRBJ2-1	NA
TGTGCCAGCAGCTTGCTTAGCGGGAGTAAGGACGAGCAGTACTTC	CASSLLSGSKDEQYF	TRBD2	TRBV5-5	TRBJ2-7	NA
TGCGCCAGCAGCCACCTACCCCCTACTAGCGGGGGAGGTTACGAGCAGTACTTC	CASSHLPPTSGGGYEQYF	TRBD2	TRBV4-3	TRBJ2-7	NA
TGTGCCAGCAGTGAATCTAAGGCGGGGGGGTTCTATGAGCAGTTCTTC	CASSESKAGGFYEQFF	TRBD2	TRBV25-1	TRBJ2-1	NA
TGTGCCAGCAGCCCTGCCTTAATAGCATCCGGGGAGCTGTTTTTT	CASSPALIASGELFF	NA	TRBV7-2	TRBJ2-2	NA
TGTGCCAGCGGGCAGAACACTGAAGCTTTCTTT	CASGQNTEAFF	NA	TRBV2	TRBJ1-1	NA